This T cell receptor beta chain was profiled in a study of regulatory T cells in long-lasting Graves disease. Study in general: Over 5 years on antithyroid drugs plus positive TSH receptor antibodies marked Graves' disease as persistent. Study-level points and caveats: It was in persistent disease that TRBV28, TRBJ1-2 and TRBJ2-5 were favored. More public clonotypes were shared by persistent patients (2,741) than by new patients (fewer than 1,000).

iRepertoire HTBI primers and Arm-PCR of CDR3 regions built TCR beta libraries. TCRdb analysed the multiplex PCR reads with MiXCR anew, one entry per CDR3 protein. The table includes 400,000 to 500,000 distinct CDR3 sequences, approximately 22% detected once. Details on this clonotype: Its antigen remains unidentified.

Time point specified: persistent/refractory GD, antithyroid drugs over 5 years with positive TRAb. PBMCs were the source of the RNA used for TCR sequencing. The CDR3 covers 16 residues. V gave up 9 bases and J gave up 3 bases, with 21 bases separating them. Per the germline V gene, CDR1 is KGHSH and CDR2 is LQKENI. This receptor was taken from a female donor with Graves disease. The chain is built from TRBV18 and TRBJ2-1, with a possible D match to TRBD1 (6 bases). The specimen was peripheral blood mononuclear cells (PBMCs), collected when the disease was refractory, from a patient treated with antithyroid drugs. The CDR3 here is CASSPTRQVGYNEQFF. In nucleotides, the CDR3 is TGTGCCAGTAGTCCCACTAGACAGGTCGGCTACAATGAGCAGTTCTTC.